This T cell receptor beta chain appears in the sequencing data of a study of vaccination effects on CD4 cells after COVID-19 (dated by TCRdb to 2022 to 2024). Study-level background: Across the study, the median time from the second dose to post-vaccine sampling was 72 days (range 14 to 241). A total of ten to eleven COVID-19 convalescent patients and a few SARS-CoV-2-naive healthy vaccine recipients were included in the full study. SARS-CoV-2 spike-specific CD4+ TCR repertoires were compared before and after mRNA vaccination in COVID-19 convalescent patients and in infection-naive vaccine recipients. In the study, cultures from other donors were sequenced using the Oncomine TCR Beta short-read assay on an Illumina iSeq 100.

In the ViraFEST assay, PBMC were stimulated with viral peptide pools, and TCR sequencing was then used to find antigen-specific CD4+ T cell clonotypes based on their expansion. After about 9 days of culture, CD4+ T cells were isolated with the EasySep CD4+ T cell isolation kit. Each participant got two doses of an mRNA SARS-CoV-2 vaccine, either BNT162b2 or mRNA-1273. The absence of prior SARS-CoV-2 infection in healthy vaccine recipients was confirmed by negative nucleocapsid antibodies before and after vaccination. About 2 million PBMC per well were cultured in IMDM with about 5.4% human AB serum, 10 IU/ml IL-2 and gentamicin, plus 10 ug/ml peptides. Half of the culture medium was replaced with fresh IL-2-containing medium on days 3 and 7. Unless otherwise noted, each peptide stimulation condition was cultured in triplicate wells. Using Ficoll-Paque Plus gradient centrifugation, PBMC were separated from whole blood and then either used fresh or cryopreserved at -140C. Overlapping peptide pools spanned the spike proteins of SARS-CoV-2 and the common cold coronaviruses HCoV-NL63, HCoV-OC43 and HCoV-229E. The QIAamp micro DNA kit was used to extract genomic DNA from the cultured CD4+ T cells.

On this clone: No cognate antigen has been identified for it. Base-call qualities are not available, and no considerably larger clone is one nucleotide away.

Receptor amplification or capture employed the immunoSEQ multiplex PCR assay. DNA from the cultured and isolated CD4+ T cells underwent TCR beta CDR3 sequencing. Per the authors' processing: Non-productive TCR sequences were removed and reads were trimmed to the CDR3 region, keeping CDR3s of at least 7 amino acids. Antigen-specific clonotypes were identified with the MANAFEST web app by comparing expansion in peptide wells against reference cultures. Positive clones required FDR<0.05 expansion versus reference and all other wells, odds ratio above 5, and frequency above 0.1% in two replicate wells. Cross-reactive clonotypes were defined as significantly expanded in SARS-CoV-2 spike wells and in at least one common cold coronavirus spike condition. CDR3 similarity was assessed by Levenshtein distance using the stringdist R package, and unrooted trees were constructed with ape in R 3.6.1. The table comes from immuneACCESS by way of TCRdb, which keeps in-frame sequences with V and J called. Part of the clones is missing from these tables; in studies checked, under half for an unresolved V gene and the rest for unknown reasons. From that table come the V and J calls and clone size; the DNA was used to work out D and trimming. For this sample there are about 35,000 clones; roughly 86% appear just once. The ten largest clones take up around 1.5% of the sample.

General conclusions and limits of the study: In healthy vaccine recipients, vaccine-induced clones were almost all SARS-CoV-2 mono-reactive, with only 1 of 255 cross-reactive with common cold coronaviruses. Marked clonal contraction was observed in both infection-induced and vaccine-induced clones at late post-vaccination timepoints, consistent with waning T cell responses. The study was limited by a small number of convalescent patients, and early post-infection timepoints were lacking.

CDR1 and CDR2 (GTSNPN, SVGIG) derive from the germline V gene (reference sequence). V loses 1 base of germline sequence and J loses 5 bases, and the interval between the two ends is 5 bases. The CDR3 has 11 amino acids, counting the end cysteine and phenylalanine. Solely the CDR3 DNA is kept, with 33 bases framed from the first base. Rearrangement joined TRBV30 to TRBJ1-1; the D segment cannot be called with confidence. This sequence originates from a human donor who received a COVID-19 vaccine. Some clones in this sample may be carry-over from other donors' samples. Sequencing was performed on CD4+ T cells from PBMCs cultured with HCoV-NL63 spike peptides, taken after COVID-19 vaccination. What this sample's cell subset or site label stands for: HCoV-NL63 spike overlapping peptide pool stimulation. The CDR3 here reads CAWSGRTEAFF. The sequence in DNA is TGTGCCTGGAGTGGGAGAACTGAAGCTTTCTTT.